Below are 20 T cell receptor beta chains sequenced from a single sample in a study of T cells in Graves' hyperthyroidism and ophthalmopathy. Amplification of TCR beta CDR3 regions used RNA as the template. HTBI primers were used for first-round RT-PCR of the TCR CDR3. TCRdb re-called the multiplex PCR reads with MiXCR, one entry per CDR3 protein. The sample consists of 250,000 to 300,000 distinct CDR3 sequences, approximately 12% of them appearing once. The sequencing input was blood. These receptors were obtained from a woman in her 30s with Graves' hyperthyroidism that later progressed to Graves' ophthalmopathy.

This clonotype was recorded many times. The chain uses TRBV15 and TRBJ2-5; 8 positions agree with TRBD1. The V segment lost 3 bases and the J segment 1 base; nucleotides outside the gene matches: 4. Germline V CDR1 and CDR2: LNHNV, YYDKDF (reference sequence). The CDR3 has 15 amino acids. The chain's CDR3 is CATSRAGGLQETQYF. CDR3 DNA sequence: TGTGCCACCAGCAGGGCAGGGGGCCTCCAAGAGACCCAGTACTTC. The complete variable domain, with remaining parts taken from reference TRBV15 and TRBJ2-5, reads DAMVIQNPRYQVTQFGKPVTLSCSQTLNHNVMYWYQQKSSQAPKLLFHYYDKDFNNEADTPDNFQSRRPNTSFCFLDIRSPGLGDTAMYLCATSRAGGLQETQYFGPGTRLLVL.

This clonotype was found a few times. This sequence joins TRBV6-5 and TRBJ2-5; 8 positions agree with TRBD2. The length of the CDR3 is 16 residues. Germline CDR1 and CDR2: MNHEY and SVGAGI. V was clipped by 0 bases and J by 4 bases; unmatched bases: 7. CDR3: CASSYSASGGGETQYF. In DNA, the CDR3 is TGTGCCAGCAGTTACTCCGCGTCCGGGGGGGGAGAGACCCAGTACTTC.

CDR3 coding DNA: TGTGCTAGTGGCTTCGGGTCGGGGGGGACCCAGTACTTC. Amino acid sequence: CASGFGSGGTQYF. The rearrangement joins TRBV12-5 to TRBJ2-5, with 7 bases aligning to TRBD2. Trimming cost V 6 bases and J 7 bases; bases outside gene matches: 8. This CDR3 region has 13 residues. Germline lookup yields CDR1 LGHNT and CDR2 FRNRAP.

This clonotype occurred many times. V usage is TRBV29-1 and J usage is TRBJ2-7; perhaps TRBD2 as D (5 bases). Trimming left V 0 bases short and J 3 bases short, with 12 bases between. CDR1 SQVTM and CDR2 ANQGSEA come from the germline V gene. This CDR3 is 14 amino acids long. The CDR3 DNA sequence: TGCAGCGTTGAAGACGGGAAAGAGGACTACGAGCAGTACTTC. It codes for CSVEDGKEDYEQYF.

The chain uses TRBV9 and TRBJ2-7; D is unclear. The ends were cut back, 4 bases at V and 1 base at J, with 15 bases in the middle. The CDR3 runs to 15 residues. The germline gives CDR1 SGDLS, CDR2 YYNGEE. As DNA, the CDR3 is TGTGCCAGCAGCCAGACCCCGGACCGATCCTACGAGCAGTACTTC. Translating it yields CASSQTPDRSYEQYF.

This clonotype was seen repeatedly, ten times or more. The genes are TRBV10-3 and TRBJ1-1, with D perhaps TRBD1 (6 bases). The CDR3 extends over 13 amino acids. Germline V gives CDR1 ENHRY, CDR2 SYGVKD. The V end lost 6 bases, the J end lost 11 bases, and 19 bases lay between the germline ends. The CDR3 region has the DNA TGTGCCATCAGCCCGATCACCGGGACACCGGCTTTCTTT. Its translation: CAISPITGTPAFF.

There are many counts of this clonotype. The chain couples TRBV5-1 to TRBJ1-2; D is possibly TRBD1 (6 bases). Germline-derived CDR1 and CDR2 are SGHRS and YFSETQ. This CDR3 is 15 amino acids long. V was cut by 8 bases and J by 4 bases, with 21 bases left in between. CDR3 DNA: TGCGCCAGTAGACCCGAGGGGGTGGGACCCTATGGCTACACCTTC. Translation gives CASRPEGVGPYGYTF.

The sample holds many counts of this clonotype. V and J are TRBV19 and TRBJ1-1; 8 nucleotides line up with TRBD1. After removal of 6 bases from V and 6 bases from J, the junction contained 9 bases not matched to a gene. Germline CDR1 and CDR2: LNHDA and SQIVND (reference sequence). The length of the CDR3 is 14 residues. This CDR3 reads CASRDDRGSAEAFF. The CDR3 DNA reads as TGTGCCAGTAGGGACGACAGGGGTTCGGCTGAAGCTTTCTTT.

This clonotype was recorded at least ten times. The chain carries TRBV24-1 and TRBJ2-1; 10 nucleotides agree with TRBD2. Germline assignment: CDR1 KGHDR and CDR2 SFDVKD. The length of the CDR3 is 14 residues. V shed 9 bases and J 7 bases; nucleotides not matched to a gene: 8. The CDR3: CATSNQREGNEQFF. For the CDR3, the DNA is TGTGCCACCTCTAATCAGCGGGAGGGGAATGAGCAGTTCTTC.

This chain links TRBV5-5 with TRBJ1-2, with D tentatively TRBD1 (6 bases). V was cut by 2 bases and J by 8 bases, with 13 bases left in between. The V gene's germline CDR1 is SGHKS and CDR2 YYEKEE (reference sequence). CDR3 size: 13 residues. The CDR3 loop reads CASSLRQEMGYTF. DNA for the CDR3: TGTGCCAGCAGCTTAAGACAGGAGATGGGCTACACCTTC.

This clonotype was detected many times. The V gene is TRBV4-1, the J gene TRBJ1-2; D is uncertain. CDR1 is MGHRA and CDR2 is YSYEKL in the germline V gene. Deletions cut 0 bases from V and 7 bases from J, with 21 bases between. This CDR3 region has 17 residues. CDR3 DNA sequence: TGCGCCAGCAGCCAAGATCCTGCCGCGCTAGGCAGACGTGGCTACACCTTC. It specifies CASSQDPAALGRRGYTF.

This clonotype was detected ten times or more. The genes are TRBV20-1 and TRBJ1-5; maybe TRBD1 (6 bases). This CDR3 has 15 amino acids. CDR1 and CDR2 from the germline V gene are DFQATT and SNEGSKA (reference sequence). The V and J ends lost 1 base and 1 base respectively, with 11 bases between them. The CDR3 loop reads CSARGGQKSNQPQHF. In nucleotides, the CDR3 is TGCAGTGCTAGAGGCGGACAGAAGAGCAATCAGCCCCAGCATTTT.

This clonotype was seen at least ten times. The CDR3 region is CASNLQGNEQFF. For the CDR3, the DNA is TGTGCCAGCAATCTACAGGGCAATGAGCAGTTCTTC. The chain combines TRBV6-2 or TRBV6-3 with TRBJ2-1; perhaps TRBD1 as D (6 bases). V lost 7 bases, J lost 6 bases, and 10 bases lay in between. CDR1 and CDR2 from the germline V gene are MNHEY and SVGEGT. CDR3 length: 12 residues.

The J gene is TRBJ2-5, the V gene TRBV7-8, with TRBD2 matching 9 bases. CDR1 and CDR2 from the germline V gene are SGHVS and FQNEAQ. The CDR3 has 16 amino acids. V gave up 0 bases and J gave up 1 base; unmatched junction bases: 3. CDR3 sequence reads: CASSLAGTSPQETQYF. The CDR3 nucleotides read TGTGCCAGCAGCTTAGCCGGGACTAGCCCCCAAGAGACCCAGTACTTC.

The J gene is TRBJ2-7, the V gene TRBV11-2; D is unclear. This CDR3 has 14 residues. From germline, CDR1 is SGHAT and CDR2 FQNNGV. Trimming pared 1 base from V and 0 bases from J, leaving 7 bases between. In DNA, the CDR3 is TGTGCCAGCAGCTTAGTGGAAAGCTCCTACGAGCAGTACTTC. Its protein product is CASSLVESSYEQYF.

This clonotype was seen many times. Here the CDR3 reads CASSLAGGSAAEQFF. The CDR3 bases are TGTGCCAGCAGTTTAGCGGGAGGATCGGCGGCTGAGCAGTTCTTC. The V gene is TRBV27, the J gene TRBJ2-1, with 8 bases lining up with TRBD2. The CDR3 spans 15 residues. The germline V gene has CDR1 MNHEY and CDR2 SMNVEV (reference sequence). The V segment lost 2 bases and the J segment 9 bases; nucleotides outside the gene matches: 9.

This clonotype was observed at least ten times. Here the CDR3 DNA reads TGTGCCGGATCGACATCCTCACCCGCCGACTATGGCTACACCTTC. Translating it yields CAGSTSSPADYGYTF. This chain uses TRBV28 with TRBJ1-2; no reliable D call. V lost 11 bases, J lost 3 bases, and 22 bases lay in between. The CDR3 is 15 amino acids. The germline gives CDR1 MDHEN, CDR2 SYDVKM.

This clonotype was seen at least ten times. DNA for the CDR3: TGCAGTGCTAGAGCGGACGCTGAAGCTTTCTTT. This translates into CSARADAEAFF. The rearrangement uses TRBV20-1 and TRBJ1-1; no clear D gene. The CDR3 is 11 residues long. Per the germline V gene, CDR1 is DFQATT and CDR2 is SNEGSKA (reference sequence). The ends were cut back, 1 base at V and 6 bases at J, with 6 bases in the middle.

The CDR3 protein is CASSPRLAGYNEQYF. The CDR3 DNA reads as TGCGCCAGCAGCCCTAGACTAGCGGGGTACAATGAGCAGTACTTC. The V and J genes are TRBV4-1 and TRBJ2-1, with 11 bases that match TRBD2. The DNA end lines up better with TRBJ2-7; the J call may be wrong. Germline-derived CDR1 and CDR2 are MGHRA and YSYEKL. CDR3 length equals 15 residues.

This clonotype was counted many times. The CDR3 DNA sequence: TGTGCCAGCAGTTCCTCGGGGCCTATGCAGTACTTC. Translated: CASSSSGPMQYF. The chain carries TRBV28 and TRBJ2-7; D is tentatively TRBD1 or TRBD2 (5 bases each). V was shortened by 4 bases and J by 9 bases, with 13 bases between the two germline ends. Germline CDR1 reads MDHEN; CDR2 reads SYDVKM. This CDR3 has 12 amino acids.